The 30 T cell receptor beta chains below all came from one sample that was sequenced in a study of T-cell memory formation after mild COVID-19. TCRdb analysed the 5' RACE reads with MiXCR anew, one entry per CDR3 protein. The top ten hold roughly 23% of the sample, which has 250,000 to 300,000 distinct CDR3 sequences, 18% seen once. Sample: PBMCs or a T cell subset sorted from them (not recorded which). The receptors were gathered from a man between 18 and 35 years old who had mild COVID-19 (a few samples of this study predate the infection). Cell type and time point are not known.

CDR3 sequence (DNA): TGCAGTGCTATGCGGGAAAAACTGTTTTTT. The encoded protein is CSAMREKLFF. The chain uses TRBV20-1 and TRBJ1-4, with D uncertain. In germline, CDR1 is DFQATT, CDR2 SNEGSKA (reference sequence). V was cut by 4 bases and J by 8 bases, with 5 bases left in between. CDR3 length: 10 amino acids.

The chain joins TRBV7-2 to TRBJ1-1; unclear D gene. The CDR3 is 13 amino acids. Germline-derived CDR1 and CDR2 are SGHTA and FQGNSA. V was shortened by 4 bases and J by 3 bases, with 9 bases between the two germline ends. This CDR3 reads CASSWKRDTEAFF. The CDR3 DNA reads as TGTGCCAGCAGCTGGAAAAGGGACACTGAAGCTTTCTTT. Full variable domain (outside the CDR3, taken from reference TRBV7-2 and TRBJ1-1): GAGVSQSPSNKVTEKGKDVELRCDPISGHTALYWYRQSLGQGLEFLIYFQGNSAPDKSGLPSDRFSAERTGGSVSTLTIQRTQQEDSAVYLCASSWKRDTEAFFGQGTRLTVV.

The V call is TRBV12-3 or TRBV12-4, the J call TRBJ2-2; D is uncertain. The CDR3 is 13 residues long. V gave up 5 bases and J gave up 6 bases, with 10 bases separating them. The CDR3, as DNA: TGTGCCAGCAGTCCCTATATCGCCGGGGAGCTGTTTTTT. It specifies CASSPYIAGELFF.

This clonotype has just a few counts. This chain joins TRBV5-5 and TRBJ2-5; the match to TRBD2 covers 10 bases. CDR1 and CDR2 from the germline V gene are SGHKS and YYEKEE (reference sequence). The CDR3 extends over 15 amino acids. J gave up 4 bases and V 0 bases, and 3 bases lay outside the gene matches. DNA for the CDR3: TGTGCCAGCAGCTTGGTTCCTAGCGGGGGAGAGACCCAGTACTTC. This translates into CASSLVPSGGETQYF.

The chain has TRBV7-3 and TRBJ2-3, with 7 bases matching TRBD1. The CDR3 has 14 residues. Trimming at V came to 6 bases and at J to 2 bases, leaving 5 bases not matched to a gene. Germline CDR1 SGHTA, CDR2 FQGTGA. CDR3 sequence reads: CASSWDRYTDTQYF. CDR3 in DNA: TGTGCCAGCAGTTGGGACAGATACACAGATACGCAGTATTTT.

V is TRBV11-2 and J is TRBJ1-1, with D unresolved. From germline, CDR1 is SGHAT and CDR2 FQNNGV. The CDR3 loop spans 13 amino acids. Deletions cut 0 bases from V and 2 bases from J, with 4 bases between. The CDR3 spells CASSLDQNTEAFF. Here the CDR3 DNA reads TGTGCCAGCAGCTTAGACCAAAACACTGAAGCTTTCTTT. The complete variable domain, with remaining parts taken from reference TRBV11-2 and TRBJ1-1, reads EAGVAQSPRYKIIEKRQSVAFWCNPISGHATLYWYQQILGQGPKLLIQFQNNGVVDDSQLPKDRFSAERLKGVDSTLKIQPAKLEDSAVYLCASSLDQNTEAFFGQGTRLTVV.

The V gene is TRBV6-2 or TRBV6-3, the J gene TRBJ2-1; D may match TRBD1 or TRBD2 (5 bases each). The germline CDR1 and CDR2 sequences are MNHEY and SVGEGT. Between the trimmed V and J ends, which lost 6 bases and 6 bases, there was a span of 27 bases. There are 18 residues in the CDR3. This CDR3 is CASSRLSPGAFDINEQFF. CDR3 in DNA: TGTGCCAGCAGCCGATTATCCCCCGGGGCTTTCGATATCAATGAGCAGTTCTTC.

The genes are TRBV7-3 and TRBJ2-3; D is perhaps TRBD2 (6 bases). V dropped 2 bases and J dropped 3 bases, with 18 bases sitting between them. CDR3 length: 17 residues. Germline values: CDR1 SGHTA, CDR2 FQGTGA. CDR3 residues: CASSLRVAGTGTDTQYF. The CDR3 nucleotides are TGTGCCAGCAGCTTACGGGTGGCAGGGACTGGGACAGATACGCAGTATTTT.

This clonotype came up a few times. This rearrangement joins TRBV7-2 to TRBJ2-5; possibly TRBD2 for D (7 bases). Germline V gives CDR1 SGHTA, CDR2 FQGNSA. The CDR3 has 16 amino acids. Trimming removed 3 bases from V and 5 bases from J, with 19 bases in between. The CDR3 sequence is CASSFNLGGPVETQYF. DNA of the CDR3: TGTGCCAGCAGCTTCAATTTGGGGGGGCCTGTGGAGACCCAGTACTTC.

The chain is built from TRBV6-5 and TRBJ1-3, with D unresolved. The CDR3 runs 14 residues. Germline values: CDR1 MNHEY, CDR2 SVGAGI. Trimming stripped 5 bases from V and 5 bases from J, with 13 bases between. The CDR3 protein is CASSEGPARNTIYF. CDR3 in DNA: TGTGCCAGCAGTGAAGGTCCAGCGCGAAACACCATATATTTT.

The table lists this clonotype with a few counts. The CDR3 is CASSSRTMAHGYTF. The CDR3 DNA sequence: TGTGCCAGCAGTTCGCGGACGATGGCCCATGGCTACACCTTC. J is TRBJ1-2 and V is TRBV6-6, with no clear D. CDR3 size: 14 residues. CDR1 and CDR2 from the germline V gene are MNHNY and SVGAGI (reference sequence). V was clipped by 4 bases and J by 6 bases, with 15 bases between them.

CDR3 loop: CASSSTGRGDTQYF. DNA of the CDR3: TGTGCCAGCAGCTCCACGGGGCGGGGCGATACGCAGTATTTT. The J gene is TRBJ2-3, the V gene TRBV3-1; D may be TRBD2 (6 bases). CDR1 is LGHDT and CDR2 is YNNKEL in the germline V gene (reference sequence). Trimming removed 5 bases from V and 6 bases from J, with 15 bases in between. This CDR3 comprises 14 residues.

This clonotype was picked up a small number of times. The V gene is TRBV4-1, the J gene TRBJ1-2, with no clear D. V lost 1 base and J 5 bases, leaving 11 bases between the germline ends. There are 14 residues in the CDR3. In germline, CDR1 is MGHRA, CDR2 YSYEKL. CDR3 in DNA: TGCGCCAGCAGCCAAGTGGGGATCCGGTATGGCTACACCTTC. The encoded protein is CASSQVGIRYGYTF.

This clonotype was seen just once. The chain combines TRBV5-8 with TRBJ2-4; D not resolved. The CDR3 spans 17 residues. The germline gives CDR1 SGHTS, CDR2 YDEGEE. V gave up 2 bases and J gave up 1 base, with 16 bases separating them. CDR3 nucleotides: TGTGCCAGCAGCTTTGGAAAGGGCCCGGCCGCCAAAAACATTCAGTACTTC. Protein: CASSFGKGPAAKNIQYF.

In this sample, this clonotype turned up a few times. The V gene is TRBV5-1, the J gene TRBJ2-5; 9 bases align to TRBD2. CDR1 is SGHRS, CDR2 YFSETQ, per germline. With V trimmed by 1 base and J by 4 bases, 8 bases remained unmatched. CDR3 length: 16 residues. CDR3 in amino acids: CASSLSQRGAGETQYF. The CDR3 region has the DNA TGCGCCAGCAGCTTGAGCCAGCGGGGGGCCGGAGAGACCCAGTACTTC.

There are many counts of this clonotype. The chain couples TRBV7-2 to TRBJ2-3; 7 bases fit TRBD1. Germline-derived CDR1 and CDR2 are SGHTA and FQGNSA. The CDR3 length is 15 residues. J was trimmed by 5 bases and V by 3 bases; bases with no gene match: 8. The CDR3 region has the DNA TGTGCCAGCAGCTTTAGGGTGGCAGGGGGAGATACGCAGTATTTT. This codes for CASSFRVAGGDTQYF.

The chain combines TRBV5-4 with TRBJ2-6; TRBD1 agrees at 9 bases. Germline CDR1 SGHNT, CDR2 YYREEE (reference sequence). V lost 4 bases, J lost 4 bases, and 12 bases stayed unmatched. The CDR3 length is 18 residues. CDR3 nucleotide sequence: TGTGCCAGCAGCGCTCCGGGACAGGGAGGATTAGGGGCCAACGTCCTGACTTTC. This translates into CASSAPGQGGLGANVLTF.

This clonotype turned up a few times. The chain recombines TRBV7-9 with TRBJ1-1; TRBD1 might be the D (5 bases). The germline CDR1 and CDR2 sequences are SEHNR and FQNEAQ (reference sequence). Between the trimmed V and J ends, which lost 4 bases and 5 bases, there was a span of 8 bases. This CDR3 is built from 12 residues. This CDR3 is CASSYGGTEAFF. For the CDR3, the DNA is TGTGCCAGCAGCTACGGGGGTACTGAAGCTTTCTTT.

The rearrangement uses TRBV4-2 and TRBJ2-5, with 8 bases identical to TRBD2. The CDR3 extends over 18 amino acids. Germline V gene lookup returns CDR1 LGHNA and CDR2 YNFKEQ. The trim removed 0 bases at V and 2 bases at J, leaving 11 bases unmatched. The CDR3 sequence: CASSQDPLGGGRQETQYF. The CDR3 bases are TGTGCCAGCAGCCAAGATCCCCTCGGGGGGGGGCGGCAAGAGACCCAGTACTTC.

The table lists this clonotype with a few counts. V usage is TRBV6-6 and J usage is TRBJ2-7; possibly TRBD1 or TRBD2 for D (5 bases each). V was cut by 4 bases and J by 4 bases, with 14 bases left in between. The CDR3 contains 14 residues. Germline V CDR1 and CDR2: MNHNY, SVGAGI (reference sequence). This CDR3 reads CASSSPGRGYEQYF. CDR3 DNA: TGTGCCAGCAGTTCCCCGGGACGAGGATACGAGCAGTACTTC.

This clonotype was recorded at least ten times. CDR3 bases: TGTGCCAGCAGCACAACGGGGTACCAAGAGACCCAGTACTTC. Protein product: CASSTTGYQETQYF. The J gene is TRBJ2-5, the V gene TRBV7-9, with D possibly TRBD2 on 5 matching bases. The CDR3 is 14 amino acids. CDR1 is SEHNR, CDR2 FQNEAQ, per germline (reference sequence). V lost 5 bases and J lost 0, with 10 bases in between.

The V gene is TRBV6-2 or TRBV6-3, the J gene TRBJ2-7; possibly TRBD1 or TRBD2 for D (5 bases each). CDR1 MNHEY and CDR2 SVGEGT come from the germline V gene. The CDR3 is made up of 13 amino acids. V was shortened by 6 bases and J by 4 bases, with 13 bases between the two germline ends. The CDR3 sequence: CASRSGTRYEQYF. CDR3 coding DNA: TGTGCCAGCAGATCCGGGACCCGATACGAGCAGTACTTC.

The chain recombines TRBV7-6 with TRBJ2-5; D unresolved. Germline V gene lookup returns CDR1 SGHVS and CDR2 FNYEAQ. V was cut by 5 bases and J by 0 bases, with 10 bases left in between. The CDR3 runs 14 residues. DNA for the CDR3: TGTGCCAGCAGCCCCGCCTCGTACCAAGAGACCCAGTACTTC. It is translated as CASSPASYQETQYF.

At least ten counts were recorded for this clonotype. The rearrangement uses TRBV4-2 and TRBJ1-2; D unresolved. Trimming took 0 bases from V and 8 from J, leaving 4 bases between them. CDR3 length: 11 amino acids. Germline V gene data show CDR1 as LGHNA and CDR2 as YNFKEQ. CDR3 DNA: TGTGCCAGCAGCCAAGAAGCAGGCTACACCTTC. Protein sequence: CASSQEAGYTF.

V usage is TRBV10-3 and J usage is TRBJ2-1; TRBD1 matches at 10 bases. There are 14 residues in the CDR3. The ends lost 6 bases at V and 4 bases at J; junction bases unmatched: 3. Germline CDR1 reads ENHRY; CDR2 reads SYGVKD. The CDR3: CAISRDRGYNEQFF. CDR3 bases: TGTGCCATCAGCCGGGACAGGGGATACAATGAGCAGTTCTTC.

Only one count was recorded for this clonotype. The chain uses TRBV29-1 and TRBJ2-3; D call uncertain. In germline, CDR1 is SQVTM, CDR2 ANQGSEA. V was trimmed by 4 bases and J by 1 base, leaving 9 bases between them. The length of the CDR3 is 13 residues. Here the CDR3 DNA reads TGCAGCGTTGTGCGAACAGGCACAGATACGCAGTATTTT. It translates to CSVVRTGTDTQYF.

The chain uses TRBV5-1 and TRBJ2-7; possible D gene TRBD2, 6 bases. This CDR3 spans 13 amino acids. V lost 4 bases and J lost 5, with 13 bases in between. CDR1 SGHRS and CDR2 YFSETQ come from the germline V gene. The CDR3 loop reads CASSQLGTDEQYF. In DNA form, the CDR3 reads TGCGCCAGCAGCCAGCTAGGGACTGACGAGCAGTACTTC.

The J gene is TRBJ2-2, the V gene TRBV9, with TRBD2 matching 7 bases. CDR3 length equals 15 residues. V lost 1 base to trimming and J lost 5 bases; unmatched junction nucleotides: 5. Germline V lookup: CDR1 SGDLS, CDR2 YYNGEE. The CDR3 sequence is CASSVMVGGTGELFF. DNA for the CDR3: TGTGCCAGCAGCGTAATGGTGGGGGGGACCGGGGAGCTGTTTTTT.

This clonotype was counted at least ten times. The chain has TRBV6-4 and TRBJ2-2, with 9 positions matching TRBD1. V trimming: 0 bases; J trimming: 6 bases; junction bases outside the gene matches: 8. CDR3 length equals 17 residues. Germline V gene sequence: CDR1 MRHNA, CDR2 SNTAGT. CDR3 region: CASSDSTEQGAAGELFF. The CDR3 DNA follows: TGTGCCAGCAGTGACTCGACCGAACAGGGGGCGGCCGGGGAGCTGTTTTTT.

The chain employs TRBV5-8 and TRBJ2-3, with 7 bases fitting TRBD1. Germline V gene data show CDR1 as SGHTS and CDR2 as YDEGEE. The trim removed 4 bases at V and 3 bases at J, leaving 11 bases unmatched. The CDR3 contains 16 residues. CDR3 protein: CASSPGTASLTDTQYF. CDR3 sequence (DNA): TGTGCCAGCAGCCCCGGGACAGCCAGTTTGACAGATACGCAGTATTTT.